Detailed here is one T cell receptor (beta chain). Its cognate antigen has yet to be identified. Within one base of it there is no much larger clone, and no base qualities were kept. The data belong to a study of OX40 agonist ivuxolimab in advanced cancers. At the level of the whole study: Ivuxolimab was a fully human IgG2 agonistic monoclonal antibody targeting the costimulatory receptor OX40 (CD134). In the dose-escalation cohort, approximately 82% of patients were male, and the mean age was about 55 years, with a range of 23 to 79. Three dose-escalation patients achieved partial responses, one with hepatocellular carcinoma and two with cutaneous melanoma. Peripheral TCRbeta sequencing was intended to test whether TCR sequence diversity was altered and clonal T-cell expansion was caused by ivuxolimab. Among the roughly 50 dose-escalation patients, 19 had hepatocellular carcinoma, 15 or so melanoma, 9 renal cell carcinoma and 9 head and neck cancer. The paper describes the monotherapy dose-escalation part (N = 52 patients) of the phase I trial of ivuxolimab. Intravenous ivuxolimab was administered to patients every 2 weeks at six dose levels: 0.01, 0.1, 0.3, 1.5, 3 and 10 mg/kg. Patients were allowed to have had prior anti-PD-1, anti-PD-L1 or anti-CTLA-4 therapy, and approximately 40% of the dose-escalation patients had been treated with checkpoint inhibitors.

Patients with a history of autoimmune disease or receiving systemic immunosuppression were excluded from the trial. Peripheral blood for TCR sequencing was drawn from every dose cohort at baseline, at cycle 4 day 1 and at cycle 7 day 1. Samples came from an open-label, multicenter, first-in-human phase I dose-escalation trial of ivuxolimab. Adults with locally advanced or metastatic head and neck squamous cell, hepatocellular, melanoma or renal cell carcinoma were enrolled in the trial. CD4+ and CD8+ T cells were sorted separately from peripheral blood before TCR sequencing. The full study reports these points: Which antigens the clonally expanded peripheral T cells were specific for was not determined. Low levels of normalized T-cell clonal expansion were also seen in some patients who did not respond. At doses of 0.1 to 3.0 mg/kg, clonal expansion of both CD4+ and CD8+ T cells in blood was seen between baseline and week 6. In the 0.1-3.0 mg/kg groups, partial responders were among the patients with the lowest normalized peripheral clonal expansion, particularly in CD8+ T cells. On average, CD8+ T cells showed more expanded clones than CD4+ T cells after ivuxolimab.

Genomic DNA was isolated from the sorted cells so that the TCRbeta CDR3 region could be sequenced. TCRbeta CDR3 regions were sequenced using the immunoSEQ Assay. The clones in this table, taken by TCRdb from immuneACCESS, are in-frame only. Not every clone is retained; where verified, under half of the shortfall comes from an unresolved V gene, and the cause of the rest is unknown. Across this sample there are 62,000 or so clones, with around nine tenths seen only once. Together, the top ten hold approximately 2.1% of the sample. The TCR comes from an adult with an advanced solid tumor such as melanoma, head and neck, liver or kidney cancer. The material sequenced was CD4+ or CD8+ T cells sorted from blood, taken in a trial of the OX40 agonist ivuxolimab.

The CDR3 reads CASSPTGQGRNSPLHF. The nucleotides are TGTGCCAGCAGCCCTACGGGACAGGGACGTAATTCACCCCTCCACTTT. Rearrangement joined TRBV11-2 to TRBJ1-6; 9 of the junction bases match TRBD1. V loses 5 bases at its end and J loses 6 bases; junction bases beyond the gene matches: 8. From its cysteine to its phenylalanine, the CDR3 spans 16 amino acids. Only the CDR3 DNA stays, 48 bases, in frame from base 1. The germline V gene encodes CDR1 SGHAT and CDR2 FQNNGV.